The 32 T cell receptor beta chains below were found in one sample sequenced in a study of T-cell memory formation after mild COVID-19. TCRdb independently ran MiXCR on the 5' RACE reads; one entry per CDR3 protein. Of hundreds of thousands of distinct CDR3 sequences detected, roughly 17% appear once; the ten largest clones hold around 12%. The source material was PBMCs or a T cell subset sorted from them (not recorded which). The receptors were sampled from an adult woman who had mild COVID-19 (a few samples of this study predate the infection). Cell type and time point are not known.

This clonotype came up many times. This chain uses TRBV5-1 with TRBJ1-1; D is perhaps TRBD1 (5 bases). V was pared by 4 bases and J by 0 bases, with 22 bases between. CDR3 length: 18 residues. The V gene's germline CDR1 is SGHRS and CDR2 YFSETQ. The CDR3 bases are TGCGCCAGCAGCCCTCTCGGGGGGGTGATTCCTCTGAACACTGAAGCTTTCTTT. It specifies CASSPLGGVIPLNTEAFF. The full variable domain, in which reference TRBV5-1 and TRBJ1-1 provide the parts outside the CDR3, is KAGVTQTPRYLIKTRGQQVTLSCSPISGHRSVSWYQQTPGQGLQFLFEYFSETQRNKGNFPGRFSGRQFSNSRSEMNVSTLELGDSALYLCASSPLGGVIPLNTEAFFGQGTRLTVV.

This clonotype was detected a few times. This chain connects TRBV24-1 to TRBJ2-7, with D possibly TRBD1 on 6 matching bases. The CDR3 covers 13 residues. The V gene lost 8 bases and the J gene lost 4 bases, with 14 bases spanning the gap. In germline, CDR1 is KGHDR, CDR2 SFDVKD. CDR3 loop: CATMRNRVYEQYF. The CDR3 coding sequence is TGTGCCACCATGAGGAACAGGGTATACGAGCAGTACTTC.

The rearrangement joins TRBV14 to TRBJ2-1; D is perhaps TRBD2 (5 bases). This CDR3 has 13 amino acids. Germline values: CDR1 SGHDN, CDR2 FVKESK. V lost 0 bases and J 7 bases, leaving 7 bases between the germline ends. The CDR3 DNA reads as TGTGCCAGCAGCCAAGATCGGAGGAATGAGCAGTTCTTC. Its translation: CASSQDRRNEQFF. Variable domain in full (rest from reference TRBV14 and TRBJ2-1): EAGVTQFPSHSVIEKGQTVTLRCDPISGHDNLYWYRRVMGKEIKFLLHFVKESKQDESGMPNNRFLAERTGGTYSTLKVQPAELEDSGVYFCASSQDRRNEQFFGPGTRLTVL.

The chain joins TRBV6-2 or TRBV6-3 to TRBJ2-3; D possibly matches TRBD1 or TRBD2 (5 bases each). There are 15 residues in the CDR3. Trimming shortened V by 6 bases and J by 3 bases, and 16 bases separated the two germline ends. Germline lookup yields CDR1 MNHEY and CDR2 SVGEGT. The CDR3 is CASRPHRDETDTQYF. DNA for the CDR3: TGTGCCAGCAGACCCCACCGGGACGAAACAGATACGCAGTATTTT.

This clonotype was seen many times. The V call is TRBV29-1, the J call TRBJ2-7; TRBD1 agrees at 9 bases. CDR3 length: 14 amino acids. Germline-derived CDR1 and CDR2 are SQVTM and ANQGSEA. V gave up 6 bases and J gave up 3 bases; unmatched junction bases: 9. The CDR3: CSVKGQGPFYEQYF. CDR3 coding DNA: TGCAGCGTGAAAGGACAGGGGCCTTTCTACGAGCAGTACTTC.

This clonotype was observed a handful of times. The rearrangement uses TRBV4-1 and TRBJ2-7; TRBD1 matches at 9 bases. Germline V gene lookup returns CDR1 MGHRA and CDR2 YSYEKL. This CDR3 contains 13 residues. The junction had 5 bases not matched to a gene; V was cut back by 4 bases and J by 7 bases. CDR3: CASSRRDREEQYF. The DNA of the CDR3 is TGCGCCAGCAGCCGCCGGGACAGGGAGGAGCAGTACTTC.

This clonotype was detected a few times. The gene calls are TRBV6-6 and TRBJ2-2; D assignment may be TRBD1 or TRBD2 (6 bases each). CDR1 MNHNY and CDR2 SVGAGI come from the germline V gene (reference sequence). The V end lost 0 bases, the J end lost 6 bases, and 14 bases lay between the germline ends. The CDR3 contains 16 residues. In DNA, the CDR3 is TGTGCCAGCAGTTACTCTGAGGGGGGCGGGGCCGGGGAGCTGTTTTTT. As protein: CASSYSEGGGAGELFF.

The chain combines TRBV2 with TRBJ1-2, with D perhaps matching TRBD1 (6 bases). Germline V gene data show CDR1 as SNHLY and CDR2 as FYNNEI. The CDR3 is 15 residues long. Trimming left V 8 bases short and J 7 bases short, with 23 bases between. CDR3 in DNA: TGTGCCAGCGAAAACAGGGAAGGGGCTACGGGTGGCTACACCTTC. Its translation: CASENREGATGGYTF.

V usage is TRBV12-3 or TRBV12-4 and J usage is TRBJ2-3; D not certain. Trimming removed 0 bases from V and 4 bases from J, with 8 bases in between. This CDR3 spans 14 amino acids. CDR3 region: CASSLAGAPDTQYF. The CDR3, as DNA: TGTGCCAGCAGTTTAGCTGGAGCCCCAGATACGCAGTATTTT.

Comments on this clonotype: At one end the junction does not follow the germline gene, possibly because of a read error. V gene TRBV12-3 or TRBV12-4 combines with J gene TRBJ1-5, with 8 nucleotides matching TRBD1. CDR3 length: 15 residues. The CDR3 sequence: CDSSRTGSGNQPQHF. CDR3 nucleotide sequence: TGTGACAGCAGTCGGACAGGGTCCGGCAATCAGCCCCAGCATTTT.

This clonotype turned up a few times. V usage is TRBV30 and J usage is TRBJ2-1, with 10 bases fitting TRBD2. There are 15 residues in the CDR3. Germline CDR1 is GTSNPN and CDR2 is SVGIG (reference sequence). The V and J ends lost 3 bases and 4 bases, in that order; junction bases with no gene match: 6. The CDR3 DNA reads as TGTGCCTGGAGGTCCCCGACTAGCGGGTACAATGAGCAGTTCTTC. Encoded protein: CAWRSPTSGYNEQFF.

The chain carries TRBV7-9 and TRBJ2-3, with 7 positions matching TRBD1. The trim removed 7 bases at V and 3 bases at J, leaving 4 bases unmatched. The CDR3 is made up of 13 amino acids. Germline V gene data show CDR1 as SEHNR and CDR2 as FQNEAQ (reference sequence). The CDR3 protein is CASTGQATDTQYF. Here the CDR3 DNA reads TGTGCCAGCACTGGACAGGCGACAGATACGCAGTATTTT. Full variable domain (remainder filled in from reference TRBV7-9 and TRBJ2-3): DTGVSQNPRHKITKRGQNVTFRCDPISEHNRLYWYRQTLGQGPEFLTYFQNEAQLEKSRLLSDRFSAERPKGSFSTLEIQRTEQGDSAMYLCASTGQATDTQYFGPGTRLTVL.

This clonotype was seen more than once but under ten times. The chain couples TRBV18 to TRBJ2-6, with 11 bases identical to TRBD1. V dropped 5 bases and J dropped 1; count of bases not matched to a gene: 7. This CDR3 has 18 residues. The germline V gene encodes CDR1 KGHSH and CDR2 LQKENI. CDR3 protein: CASSGQGAKISGANVLTF. The CDR3 nucleotides are TGTGCCAGCTCAGGACAGGGGGCCAAAATTTCTGGGGCCAACGTCCTGACTTTC.

This clonotype came up a few times. This chain links TRBV3-1 with TRBJ1-2; D not certain. Trimming removed 3 bases at V and 0 bases at J, with 8 bases between. Germline V CDR1 and CDR2: LGHDT, YNNKEL (reference sequence). The CDR3 covers 14 residues. CDR3 sequence reads: CASSQTPANYGYTF. The CDR3 DNA reads TGTGCCAGCAGCCAGACACCAGCTAACTATGGCTACACCTTC.

The chain carries TRBV12-3 or TRBV12-4 and TRBJ2-1, with 7 bases aligning to TRBD1. This CDR3 region has 14 residues. Unmatched junction bases numbered 7, after V lost 5 bases and J lost 6 bases. The CDR3 bases are TGTGCCAGCAGTATTAAGGGGGCGGGCAATGAGCAGTTCTTC. Translating it yields CASSIKGAGNEQFF.

This clonotype was seen a handful of times. The chain joins TRBV5-8 to TRBJ2-3, with D unresolved. CDR3 size: 15 residues. V was clipped by 0 bases and J by 1 base, with 9 bases between them. CDR1 is SGHTS, CDR2 YDEGEE, per germline. CDR3 protein: CASSLVVPGTDTQYF. CDR3 nucleotides: TGTGCCAGCAGCTTGGTGGTCCCCGGCACAGATACGCAGTATTTT.

This clonotype occurred many times. The chain couples TRBV12-3 or TRBV12-4 to TRBJ2-1; 9 nucleotides agree with TRBD2. J lost 7 bases, V lost 0 bases, and 7 bases had no gene match. CDR3 length equals 16 residues. DNA for the CDR3: TGTGCCAGCAGTTTAGCACTAGCGGGCGCCGGGAATGAGCAGTTCTTC. As protein: CASSLALAGAGNEQFF.

In its sample, this clonotype was seen once. A much bigger clone sits one base away, suggesting this may be a read error. The chain couples TRBV7-9 to TRBJ2-7, with no clear D. Trimming cost V 1 base and J 3 bases, with 7 bases left between them. This CDR3 region has 13 residues. Germline values: CDR1 SEHNR, CDR2 FQNEAQ (reference sequence). The CDR3 loop is CASSLGAVYEQYF. The CDR3 DNA sequence: TGTGCCAGCAGCTTAGGGGCAGTCTACGAGCAGTACTTC.

This clonotype was detected a few times. The V gene is TRBV19, the J gene TRBJ2-2; TRBD2 might be the D (5 bases). In germline, CDR1 is LNHDA, CDR2 SQIVND (reference sequence). This CDR3 contains 16 residues. Trimming took 3 bases from V and 1 from J, leaving 12 bases between them. CDR3 loop: CASSIEVGLNTGELFF. CDR3 nucleotide sequence: TGTGCCAGTAGTATTGAGGTCGGACTGAACACCGGGGAGCTGTTTTTT.

This clonotype occurred a few times. The V gene is TRBV24-1, the J gene TRBJ1-2; the D is unclear. In germline, CDR1 is KGHDR, CDR2 SFDVKD. The CDR3 runs 14 residues. Trimming shortened V by 2 bases and J by 1 base, and 7 bases separated the two germline ends. CDR3 amino acids: CATSDSDVNYGYTF. For the CDR3, the DNA is TGTGCCACCAGTGATTCGGACGTTAACTATGGCTACACCTTC.

This clonotype was counted ten times or more. The rearrangement joins TRBV5-1 to TRBJ2-2, with D possibly being TRBD2 (5 bases). The germline V gene has CDR1 SGHRS and CDR2 YFSETQ. This CDR3 is 15 amino acids long. Trimming took off 4 bases at V and 0 bases at J, with 10 bases between the two ends. CDR3 DNA: TGCGCCAGCAGCCCGAGAGGGTCGAACACCGGGGAGCTGTTTTTT. Its translation is CASSPRGSNTGELFF.

A few counts support this clonotype. This chain joins TRBV7-3 and TRBJ1-1; D not certain. The CDR3 length is 12 residues. Germline CDR1 is SGHTA and CDR2 is FQGTGA. Between the trimmed V and J ends, which lost 2 bases and 8 bases, there was a span of 9 bases. The CDR3 DNA reads TGTGCCAGCAGCTTACTTAACGGCGAAGCTTTCTTT. It codes for CASSLLNGEAFF.

The rearrangement joins TRBV3-1 to TRBJ2-1; 11 bases are a match to TRBD2. CDR1 is LGHDT, CDR2 YNNKEL, per germline (reference sequence). The junction had 4 bases not matched to a gene; V was cut back by 5 bases and J by 4 bases. This CDR3 spans 15 amino acids. The CDR3 DNA is TGTGCCAGCAGCTCTAGCGGGAGGTCGTACAATGAGCAGTTCTTC. Protein sequence: CASSSSGRSYNEQFF.

There are a few counts of this clonotype. The chain couples TRBV7-9 to TRBJ2-1; D gene uncertain. Germline-derived CDR1 and CDR2 are SEHNR and FQNEAQ (reference sequence). There are 14 residues in the CDR3. V shed 4 bases and J shed 4 bases, with 11 bases lying between them. The CDR3 coding sequence is TGTGCCAGCAGCTCCCTATATCATTACAATGAGCAGTTCTTC. Translated, it gives CASSSLYHYNEQFF.

The CDR3 protein is CASSFGALSGANVLTF. The CDR3 DNA reads as TGCGCCAGCAGCTTCGGGGCTCTCTCTGGGGCCAACGTCCTGACTTTC. The chain is built from TRBV5-1 and TRBJ2-6; TRBD1 or TRBD2 may be the D gene (5 bases each). This CDR3 comprises 16 residues. Germline V gene sequence: CDR1 SGHRS, CDR2 YFSETQ. Trimming took 2 bases from V and 0 from J, leaving 9 bases between them. The variable domain in full, with the rest retrieved from reference TRBV5-1 and TRBJ2-6, is KAGVTQTPRYLIKTRGQQVTLSCSPISGHRSVSWYQQTPGQGLQFLFEYFSETQRNKGNFPGRFSGRQFSNSRSEMNVSTLELGDSALYLCASSFGALSGANVLTFGAGSRLTVL.

The CDR3 region has the DNA TGTGCCAGCAGCTTTGCGGACAGGGGGAGGAAGAGCTCCTACGAGCAGTACTTC. It encodes CASSFADRGRKSSYEQYF. V is TRBV12-1 and J is TRBJ2-7; TRBD1, the D gene given by the table, was not confirmed from the DNA. TRBV12-1 counts as a pseudogene. The CDR3 contains 18 residues.

In this sample, this clonotype turned up a few times. The J gene is TRBJ1-1, the V gene TRBV3-1, with no clear D. The CDR3 is made up of 14 amino acids. The germline V and J ends were trimmed by 1 base and 1 base, with 7 bases remaining between them. The germline V gene has CDR1 LGHDT and CDR2 YNNKEL (reference sequence). CDR3 region: CASSQVEGNTEAFF. The CDR3 DNA reads as TGTGCCAGCAGCCAAGTCGAGGGGAACACTGAAGCTTTCTTT.

The CDR3 DNA follows: TGTGCCAGCAGGATGACTAGCGGGAGTAGCGATGAGCAGTTCTTC. Amino acid sequence: CASRMTSGSSDEQFF. The chain links TRBV7-8 to TRBJ2-1, with 12 bases matching TRBD2. CDR3 length: 15 residues. Germline CDR1 is SGHVS and CDR2 is FQNEAQ. Trimming removed 6 bases from V and 8 bases from J; junction bases left unmatched: 8.

V usage is TRBV14 and J usage is TRBJ1-1, with D possibly being TRBD1 (5 bases). CDR1 and CDR2 from the germline V gene are SGHDN and FVKESK. The CDR3 runs 14 residues. Trimming left V 4 bases short and J 5 bases short, with 14 bases between. Written as DNA, the CDR3 is TGTGCCAGCAGCCGCCTAAGGACAAGGACTGAAGCTTTCTTT. Amino acids: CASSRLRTRTEAFF.

The table lists this clonotype with a few counts. This chain joins TRBV3-1 and TRBJ1-2; a weak D match, TRBD1 (5 bases). CDR3 size: 14 residues. CDR1 is LGHDT, CDR2 YNNKEL, per germline (reference sequence). With 4 bases removed from V and 13 bases from J, the gap between germline ends came to 22 bases. The CDR3 DNA reads as TGTGCCAGCAGCCGATTCGGACCTGATCTGGGGCCCACCTTC. Its translation is CASSRFGPDLGPTF.

This clonotype has just a few counts. V and J are TRBV6-6 and TRBJ1-5, with a possible D match to TRBD1 (6 bases). This CDR3 contains 17 residues. Germline lookup yields CDR1 MNHNY and CDR2 SVGAGI (reference sequence). Trimming took off 2 bases at V and 1 base at J, with 15 bases between the two ends. The CDR3 coding sequence is TGTGCCAGCAGTTACCGAAACAGGGCTAGGAGCAATCAGCCCCAGCATTTT. Protein: CASSYRNRARSNQPQHF.

The DNA of the CDR3 is TGCAGTGCTAGAGTTCGGGGGGGTATTCGGAGCGAGCAGTACTTC. The encoded protein is CSARVRGGIRSEQYF. The J gene is TRBJ2-7, the V gene TRBV20-1; 8 bases agree with TRBD2. Germline CDR1 reads DFQATT; CDR2 reads SNEGSKA (reference sequence). Germline trimming cut 1 base from V and 6 bases from J; bases unmatched to any gene: 11. This CDR3 spans 15 amino acids.